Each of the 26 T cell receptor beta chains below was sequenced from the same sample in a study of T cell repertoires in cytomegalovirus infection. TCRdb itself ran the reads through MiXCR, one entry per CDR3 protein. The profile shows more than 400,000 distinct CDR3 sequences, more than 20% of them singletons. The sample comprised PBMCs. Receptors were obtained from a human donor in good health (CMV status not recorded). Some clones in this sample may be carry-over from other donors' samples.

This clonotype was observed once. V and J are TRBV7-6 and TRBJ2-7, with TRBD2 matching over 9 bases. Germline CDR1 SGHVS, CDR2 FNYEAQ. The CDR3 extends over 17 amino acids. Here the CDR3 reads CASSLGGLCGRVYEQYV. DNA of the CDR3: TGTGCTAGCAGCTTAGGGGGGCTGTGCGGGAGGGTCTACGAGCAGTACGTC.

CDR3 DNA: TGTGCCAGCAGCCTTTCGGGCGGAATGAAGGACACTGAAGCTTTCTTT. Protein: CASSLSGGMKDTEAFF. The chain joins TRBV11-2 to TRBJ1-1, with D hard to call. From germline, CDR1 is SGHAT and CDR2 FQNNGV. Trimming left V 5 bases short and J 3 bases short, with 19 bases between. There are 16 residues in the CDR3.

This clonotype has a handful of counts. CDR3 amino acids: CASSQGLAVGYEQYV. The CDR3 DNA follows: TGCGCCAGCAGCCAAGGACTAGCGGTGGGCTACGAGCAGTACGTC. The rearrangement joins TRBV4-1 to TRBJ2-7, with 9 bases identical to TRBD2. Unmatched junction bases numbered 4, after V lost 1 base and J lost 3 bases. The CDR3 covers 15 residues. Germline values: CDR1 MGHRA, CDR2 YSYEKL.

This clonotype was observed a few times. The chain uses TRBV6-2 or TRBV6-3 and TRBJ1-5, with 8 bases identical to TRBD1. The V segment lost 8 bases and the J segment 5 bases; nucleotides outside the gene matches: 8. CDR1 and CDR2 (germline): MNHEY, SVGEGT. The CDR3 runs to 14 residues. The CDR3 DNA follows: TGTGCCAGCGGTCGGTCGACAGGGGATCAGCCCCAGCATTTT. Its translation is CASGRSTGDQPQHF.

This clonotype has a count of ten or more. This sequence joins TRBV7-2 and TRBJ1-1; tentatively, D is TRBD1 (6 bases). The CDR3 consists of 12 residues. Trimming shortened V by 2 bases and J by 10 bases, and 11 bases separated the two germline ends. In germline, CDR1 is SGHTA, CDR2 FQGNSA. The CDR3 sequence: CASSLRRGVAFF. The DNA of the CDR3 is TGTGCCAGCAGCTTACGCAGGGGAGTAGCTTTCTTT.

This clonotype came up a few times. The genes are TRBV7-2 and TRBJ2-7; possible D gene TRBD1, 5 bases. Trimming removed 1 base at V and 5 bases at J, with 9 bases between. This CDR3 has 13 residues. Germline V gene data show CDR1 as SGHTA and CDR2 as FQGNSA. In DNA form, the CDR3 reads TGTGCCAGCAGCTTAGTAGCCAGGGACGAGCAGTACGTC. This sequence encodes CASSLVARDEQYV.

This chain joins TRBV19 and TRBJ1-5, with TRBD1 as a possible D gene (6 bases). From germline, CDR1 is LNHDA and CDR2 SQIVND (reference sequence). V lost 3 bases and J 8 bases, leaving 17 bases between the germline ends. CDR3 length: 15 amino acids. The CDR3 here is CASSIRQGTWKPQHF. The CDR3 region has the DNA TGTGCCAGTAGTATTCGGCAGGGGACGTGGAAGCCCCAGCATTTT.

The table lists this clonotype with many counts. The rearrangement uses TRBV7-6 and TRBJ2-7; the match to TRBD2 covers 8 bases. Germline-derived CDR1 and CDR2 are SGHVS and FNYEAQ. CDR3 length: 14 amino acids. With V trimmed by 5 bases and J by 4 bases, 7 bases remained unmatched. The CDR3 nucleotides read TGTGCCAGCAGCCTTCGAGGCGGGAGGTACGAGCAGTACTTC. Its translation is CASSLRGGRYEQYF.

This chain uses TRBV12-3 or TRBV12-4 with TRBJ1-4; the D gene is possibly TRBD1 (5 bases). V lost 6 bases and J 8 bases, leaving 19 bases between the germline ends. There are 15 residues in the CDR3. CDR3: CASSLQGGAGEKLFF. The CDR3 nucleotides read TGTGCCAGCAGCCTCCAGGGAGGGGCAGGAGAAAAACTGTTTTTT.

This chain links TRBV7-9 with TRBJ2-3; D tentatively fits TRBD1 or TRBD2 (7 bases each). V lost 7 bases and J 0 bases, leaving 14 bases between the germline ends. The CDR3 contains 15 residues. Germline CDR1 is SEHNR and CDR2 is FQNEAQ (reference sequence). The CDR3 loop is CASTQGGHSTDTQYF. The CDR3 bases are TGTGCCAGCACCCAGGGGGGGCACAGCACAGATACGCAGTATTTT.

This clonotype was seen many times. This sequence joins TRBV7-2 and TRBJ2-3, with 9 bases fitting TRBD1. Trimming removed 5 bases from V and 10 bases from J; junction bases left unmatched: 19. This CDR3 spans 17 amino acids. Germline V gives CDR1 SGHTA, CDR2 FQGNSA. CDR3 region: CASSPRPGTGSEYAQYF. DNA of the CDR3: TGTGCCAGCAGCCCCCGTCCGGGGACAGGGTCGGAGTATGCGCAGTATTTT.

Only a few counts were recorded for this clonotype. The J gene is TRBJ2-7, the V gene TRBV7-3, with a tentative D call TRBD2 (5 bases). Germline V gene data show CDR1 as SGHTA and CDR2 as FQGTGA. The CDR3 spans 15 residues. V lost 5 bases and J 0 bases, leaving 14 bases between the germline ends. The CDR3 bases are TGTGCCAGCAGCATACGGGCCGGGGACTCCTACGAGCAGTACTTC. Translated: CASSIRAGDSYEQYF.

This CDR3 is CSASQGSGANVLTF. CDR3 DNA: TGCAGTGCTAGCCAGGGTTCTGGGGCCAACGTCCTGACTTTC. This chain connects TRBV20-1 to TRBJ2-6; tentatively, D is TRBD1 (5 bases). The germline V gene has CDR1 DFQATT and CDR2 SNEGSKA (reference sequence). V dropped 3 bases and J dropped 1 base, with 7 bases sitting between them. The CDR3 length is 14 residues.

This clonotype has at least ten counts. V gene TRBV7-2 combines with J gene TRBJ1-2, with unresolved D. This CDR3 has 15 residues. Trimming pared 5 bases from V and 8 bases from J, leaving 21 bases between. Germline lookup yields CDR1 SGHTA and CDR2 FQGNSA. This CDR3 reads CASSPRAAITVGYTF. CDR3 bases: TGTGCCAGCAGCCCCCGGGCGGCTATCACAGTCGGCTACACCTTC.

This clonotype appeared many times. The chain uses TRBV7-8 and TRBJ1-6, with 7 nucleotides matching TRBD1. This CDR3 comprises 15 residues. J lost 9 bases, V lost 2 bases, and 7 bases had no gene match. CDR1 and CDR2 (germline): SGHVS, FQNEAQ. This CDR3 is CASSLRQGWGSPLHF. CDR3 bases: TGTGCCAGCAGCTTACGACAGGGTTGGGGTTCACCCCTCCACTTT.

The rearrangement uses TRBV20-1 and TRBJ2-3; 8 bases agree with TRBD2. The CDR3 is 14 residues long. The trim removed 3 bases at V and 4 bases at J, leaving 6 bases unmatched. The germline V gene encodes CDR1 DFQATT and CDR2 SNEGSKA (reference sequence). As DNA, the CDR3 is TGCAGTGCTAGCTCGGGAGGGCCTGCAGATACGCAGTATTTT. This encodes CSASSGGPADTQYF.

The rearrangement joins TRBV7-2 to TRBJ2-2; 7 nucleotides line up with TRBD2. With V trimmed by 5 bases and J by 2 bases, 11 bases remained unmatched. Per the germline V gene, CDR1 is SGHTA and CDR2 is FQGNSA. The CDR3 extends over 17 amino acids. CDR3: CASSHSTGTINTGELFF. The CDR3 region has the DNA TGTGCCAGCAGCCATTCTACCGGGACTATTAACACCGGGGAGCTGTTTTTT.

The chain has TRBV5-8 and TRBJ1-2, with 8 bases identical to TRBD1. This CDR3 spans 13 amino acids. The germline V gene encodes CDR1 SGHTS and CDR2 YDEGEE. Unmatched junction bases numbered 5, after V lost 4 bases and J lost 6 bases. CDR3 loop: CASSVDRANGYTF. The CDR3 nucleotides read TGTGCCAGCAGCGTGGACAGGGCTAATGGCTACACCTTC.

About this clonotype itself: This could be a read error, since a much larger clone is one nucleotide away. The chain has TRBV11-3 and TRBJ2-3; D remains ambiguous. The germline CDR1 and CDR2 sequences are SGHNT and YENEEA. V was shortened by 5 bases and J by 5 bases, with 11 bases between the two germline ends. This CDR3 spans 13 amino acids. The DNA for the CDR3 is TGTGCCAGCAGCCCCCGCAGCTTAGATACGCAGTATTTT. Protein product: CASSPRSLDTQYF.

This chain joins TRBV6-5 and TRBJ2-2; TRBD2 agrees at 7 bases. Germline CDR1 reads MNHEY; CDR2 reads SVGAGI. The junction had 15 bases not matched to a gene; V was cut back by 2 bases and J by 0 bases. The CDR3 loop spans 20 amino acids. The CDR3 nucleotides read TGTGCCAGCAGTTACAAACCCCCGTGGGCGACTAGCCCGAACACCGGGGAGCTGTTTTTT. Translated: CASSYKPPWATSPNTGELFF.

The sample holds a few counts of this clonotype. CDR3 DNA: TGTGCCAGCAGCTTATCCGGGCCCTCATCAGATGGCTACACCTTC. This translates into CASSLSGPSSDGYTF. The chain employs TRBV7-3 and TRBJ1-2; D is uncertain. V gave up 2 bases and J gave up 6 bases, with 16 bases separating them. The V gene's germline CDR1 is SGHTA and CDR2 FQGTGA. The CDR3 consists of 15 residues. Full variable domain (rest looked up from reference TRBV7-3 and TRBJ1-2): GAGVSQTPSNKVTEKGKYVELRCDPISGHTALYWYRQSLGQGPEFLIYFQGTGAADDSGLPNDRFFAVRPEGSVSTLKIQRTERGDSAVYLCASSLSGPSSDGYTFGSGTRLTVV.

The CDR3 protein is CASSPPGGGEQFF. CDR3 coding DNA: TGTGCCAGCAGCCCCCCGGGGGGGGGAGAGCAGTTCTTC. The V and J genes are TRBV28 and TRBJ2-1; 8 bases agree with TRBD2. CDR3 length: 13 residues. Germline loops: CDR1 MDHEN, CDR2 SYDVKM. The V segment lost 6 bases and the J segment 10 bases; nucleotides outside the gene matches: 8.

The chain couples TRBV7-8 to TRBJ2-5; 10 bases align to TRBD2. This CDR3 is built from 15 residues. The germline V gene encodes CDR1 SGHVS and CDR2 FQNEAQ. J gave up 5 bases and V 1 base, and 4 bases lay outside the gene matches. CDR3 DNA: TGTGCCAGCAGCTTAGGGGCTAGCGGGGGTGAGACCCAGTACTTC. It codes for CASSLGASGGETQYF.

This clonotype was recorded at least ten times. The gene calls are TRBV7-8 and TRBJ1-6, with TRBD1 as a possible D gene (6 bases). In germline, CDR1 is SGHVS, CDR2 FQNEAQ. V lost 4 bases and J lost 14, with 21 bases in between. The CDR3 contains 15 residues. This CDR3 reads CASSSSDRIIKALHF. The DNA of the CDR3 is TGTGCCAGCAGCTCCTCTGACAGGATAATTAAGGCCCTCCACTTT.

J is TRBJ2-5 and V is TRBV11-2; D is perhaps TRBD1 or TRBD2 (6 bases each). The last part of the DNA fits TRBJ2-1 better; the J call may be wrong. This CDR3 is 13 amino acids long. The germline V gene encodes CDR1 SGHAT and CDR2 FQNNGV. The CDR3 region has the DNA TGTGCCAGCAGCTTATGGGGGGCGCGGGCCCAGTTCTTC. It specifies CASSLWGARAQFF.

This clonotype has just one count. The CDR3 sequence is CASSQEGPSYNEQFF. In DNA, the CDR3 is TGCGCCAGCAGCCAAGAGGGCCCCTCCTACAATGAGCAGTTCTTC. V and J are TRBV4-3 and TRBJ2-1; no clear D. Germline V lookup: CDR1 LGHNA, CDR2 YSLEER. The CDR3 has 15 amino acids. Trimming pared 0 bases from V and 0 bases from J, leaving 6 bases between.